A single sample is the source of the 10 T cell receptor beta chains below, sequenced in a study of tumor and adjacent non-tumor tissue in lung cancer. No cell sorting was done before RNA was extracted from the tissue. A modified ARM-PCR protocol with three rounds of nested PCR amplified TCRbeta. One entry per CDR3 protein results from TCRdb running MiXCR on the multiplex PCR reads. The sample carries about 93,000 distinct CDR3 sequences, about 67% recorded once. Material: lung tumor tissue. All receptors come from a man aged 60-69 years with non-small cell lung cancer.

The genes are TRBV2 and TRBJ2-2; D is perhaps TRBD2 (6 bases). V lost 6 bases and J 10 bases, leaving 18 bases between the germline ends. This CDR3 comprises 14 residues. Germline V gene sequence: CDR1 SNHLY, CDR2 FYNNEI. The CDR3: CASRVGGEGAELFF. The CDR3, as DNA: TGTGCCAGCAGGGTCGGGGGTGAAGGCGCGGAGCTGTTTTTT.

The rearrangement joins TRBV20-1 to TRBJ1-2; 7 nucleotides line up with TRBD1. CDR1 DFQATT and CDR2 SNEGSKA come from the germline V gene (reference sequence). Losses at the gene ends were 4 bases for V and 3 bases for J; bases not matched to a gene: 5. The CDR3 loop spans 13 amino acids. The CDR3 nucleotides read TGCAGTGCTAACTTAGGGGGCGACTATGGCTACACCTTC. This sequence encodes CSANLGGDYGYTF.

A word on this clonotype: This may be a read error: a much more frequent sequence differs by one nucleotide. This chain connects TRBV28 to TRBJ1-3; D is ambiguous. Germline lookup yields CDR1 MDHEN and CDR2 SYDVKM. The CDR3 spans 12 residues. V shed 7 bases and J shed 1 base, with 5 bases lying between them. For the CDR3, the DNA is TGTGCCAGCAAAGATTCTGGAAACACCATATATTTT. Translated, it gives CASKDSGNTIYF.

Notes on this clonotype: One end of the junction does not line up with germline, which may come from a read error. The chain uses TRBV2 and TRBJ2-2; D perhaps matches TRBD2 (5 bases). In germline, CDR1 is SNHLY, CDR2 FYNNEI. This CDR3 has 16 residues. The CDR3: CASSAPSSPNTGELFF. CDR3 bases: TGTGCCAGCAGTGCCCCATCATCACCGAACACCGGGGAACTGTTTTTT.

The V call is TRBV5-1, the J call TRBJ2-5, with 9 bases lining up with TRBD1. This CDR3 is built from 14 residues. Losses at the gene ends were 4 bases for V and 3 bases for J; bases not matched to a gene: 4. CDR1 and CDR2 (germline): SGHRS, YFSETQ. The CDR3 is CASSGDRVEETQYF. CDR3 in DNA: TGCGCCAGCAGCGGGGACAGGGTCGAAGAGACCCAGTACTTC.

This clonotype was counted a few times. The CDR3 carries no conserved terminal phenylalanine or tryptophan, so it likely arises from a read error. The gene calls are TRBV11-3 and TRBJ2-1, with D perhaps assigned TRBD1 or TRBD2 (5 bases each). The germline gives CDR1 SGHNT, CDR2 YENEEA. The CDR3 runs to 14 residues. CDR3 sequence reads: CASNLDFGDGEQFL. The CDR3, as DNA: TGTGCTAGCAACTTAGATTTTGGGGACGGTGAGCAGTTCCTC.

The chain employs TRBV29-1 and TRBJ2-5; maybe TRBD2 (6 bases). Trimming shortened V by 3 bases and J by 3 bases, and 11 bases separated the two germline ends. This CDR3 is built from 13 residues. Germline CDR1 and CDR2: SQVTM and ANQGSEA. The CDR3 here is CSVDGGFEETQYF. CDR3 bases: TGCAGCGTTGATGGGGGGTTCGAAGAGACCCAGTACTTC.

The J gene is TRBJ1-6, the V gene TRBV6-2 or TRBV6-3; possible D gene TRBD1, 5 bases. V was trimmed by 6 bases and J by 13 bases, leaving 16 bases between them. There are 13 residues in the CDR3. Germline assignment: CDR1 MNHEY and CDR2 SVGEGT. This CDR3 is CASRSSRVSPLHF. CDR3 sequence (DNA): TGTGCCAGCAGATCCTCCAGGGTTTCGCCCCTCCACTTT.

As for this clonotype: Its ends do not fully match the called genes, so a read error is possible. The chain joins TRBV4-3 to TRBJ2-2, with 10 bases fitting TRBD2. This CDR3 has 17 amino acids. The germline CDR1 and CDR2 sequences are LGHNA and YSLEER. The CDR3 region is CASSQEGTSAATGEMFF. The CDR3 DNA reads as TGCGCTAGCAGCCAAGAGGGGACTAGCGCCGCCACCGGGGAGATGTTTTTT.

This clonotype showed up just once. This could be a read error, since a much larger clone is one nucleotide away. V is TRBV11-2 and J is TRBJ1-1; D perhaps matches TRBD1 (6 bases). Germline V gene lookup returns CDR1 SGHAT and CDR2 FQNNGV. This CDR3 is built from 12 residues. In DNA, the CDR3 is TGTGCCAGCAGTCAGGGGTATAATGAAGCTTGCTTT. Translated, it gives CASSQGYNEACF.